Listed below are T cell receptor beta chains from one sample, sequenced in a study of T cells after yellow fever vaccination. TCRdb re-derived calls from the 5' RACE reads in MiXCR, one entry per CDR3 protein. The sample yields fewer than 650,000 distinct CDR3 sequences, roughly a fifth seen once. The sequencing here drew on PBMCs, taken about 20 days after the first yellow fever vaccination. These receptors were taken from a man between 18 and 35 years old who received the YFV17D yellow fever vaccine. Both conserved end residues are part of each CDR3. D genes are given only for firm matches. Size values are once, few and many counts, or a class for expanded clones, and some rows have none.

cdr3_nt	cdr3_aa	clone_size	d_call	v_call	j_call
TGCGCCAGCAGCCACGGGACAGGGGTTGATCGGGCCAAAAACATTCAGTACTTC	CASSHGTGVDRAKNIQYF	few	TRBD1	TRBV4-3	TRBJ2-4
TGCAGTGCCCGACAGGGTCCAGGGGACACTGAAGCTTTCTTT	CSARQGPGDTEAFF	few	TRBD1	TRBV20-1	TRBJ1-1
TGTGCCAGCAGGCTCCGACTAGTCTCCAAAAACATTCAGTACTTC	CASRLRLVSKNIQYF	few	.	TRBV7-6	TRBJ2-4
TGTGCCAGCAGCCCCACGACAGGCCTCCGTGGCACCGGGGAGCTGTTTTTT	CASSPTTGLRGTGELFF	many	.	TRBV11-2	TRBJ2-2
TGCGCCAGCAGCTTGGGATTAGCGGGGTCGAGTTCCTACAATGAGCAGTTCTTC	CASSLGLAGSSSYNEQFF	few	TRBD2	TRBV5-1	TRBJ2-1
TGTGCCAGCAGCCCAGGGACTAGCGGGGGGATCACAGATACGCAGTATTTT	CASSPGTSGGITDTQYF	.	TRBD2	TRBV7-9	TRBJ2-3
TGTGCCAGCAGCTCTACTGACGGGGATCAGCCCCAGCATTTT	CASSSTDGDQPQHF	.	.	TRBV6-5	TRBJ1-5
TGCAGCGTTGACACTGCGAACAATGAGCAGTTCTTC	CSVDTANNEQFF	.	.	TRBV29-1	TRBJ2-1
TGTGCCAGCAGCTTAGTTCCCAGGGGGAGTGAAAAACTGTTTTTT	CASSLVPRGSEKLFF	.	TRBD1	TRBV11-2	TRBJ1-4
TGTGCCAGCAGCGTAGAACCTAGCGGGGGGGAGACCCAGTACTTC	CASSVEPSGGETQYF	.	TRBD2	TRBV9	TRBJ2-5
TGCGCCAGCAGCCCGTACCGTGGGGGGGGTTATGAGCAGTTCTTC	CASSPYRGGGYEQFF	few	TRBD2	TRBV4-3	TRBJ2-1
TGCGCCAGCAGCTTGTTGGTCGGGGGGGCTGAGACCCAGTACTTC	CASSLLVGGAETQYF	.	TRBD2	TRBV5-1	TRBJ2-5
TGTGCCAGCAGTGATGGAGAAATTCGGGACAGGGTTGTTTGGGGGGACTCTCAGCCCCAGCATTTT	CASSDGEIRDRVVWGDSQPQHF	many	TRBD1	TRBV6-1	TRBJ1-5
TGCGCCAGCAGCCAAGACCGCAGGTCAGGCCGTGCTTTCTTT	CASSQDRRSGRAFF	few	.	TRBV4-3	TRBJ1-1
TGTGCCAGCAGCTTGGAGCTGGAGTGGCACACTGAAGCTTTCTTT	CASSLELEWHTEAFF	.	.	TRBV5-6	TRBJ1-1
TGTGCCAGCAGCCTCTTGGGACTAGCGGGGGGACAGACCCAGTACTTC	CASSLLGLAGGQTQYF	few	TRBD2	TRBV7-2	TRBJ2-5
TGTGCCAGCACTATAGCCCGCATGACTAACAGGATCGACACTGAAGCTTTCTTT	CASTIARMTNRIDTEAFF	many	.	TRBV6-2/TRBV6-3	TRBJ1-1
TGTGCCAGCAGTTACCCAAGGACAGACACAGATACGCAGTATTTT	CASSYPRTDTDTQYF	few	.	TRBV6-2/TRBV6-3	TRBJ2-3
TGTGCCAGCAGCTCTCCCGACAGGTCCAATGAGCAGTTCTTC	CASSSPDRSNEQFF	.	.	TRBV5-4	TRBJ2-1
TGTGCCAGCACCAAGGACAGGGCAGCCAAAAACATTCAGTACTTC	CASTKDRAAKNIQYF	few	TRBD1	TRBV11-2	TRBJ2-4
TGTGCCAGCAGTATGTGGGGGGGGAAACTCTACAATGAGCAGTTCTTC	CASSMWGGKLYNEQFF	once	TRBD2	TRBV6-1	TRBJ2-1
TGTGCCAGCAGCTTGGGGCGGGGGGCCACCTACGAGCAGTACTTC	CASSLGRGATYEQYF	.	TRBD2	TRBV11-2	TRBJ2-7
TGCGCCAGCAAAACGGGGGGGCAAGACACCGGGGAGCTGTTTTTT	CASKTGGQDTGELFF	once	TRBD2	TRBV5-1	TRBJ2-2
TGCAGTGCAGGGCCCCACGGGCCCCAGCATTTT	CSAGPHGPQHF	.	.	TRBV20-1	TRBJ1-5
TGCAGTGCCATCGCCCGGGACAGACGTTATGGCTACACCTTC	CSAIARDRRYGYTF	.	TRBD1	TRBV20-1	TRBJ1-2
TGTGCCAGCAGCTCAGGGTCCACCGGGGAGCTGTTTTTT	CASSSGSTGELFF	.	.	TRBV5-6	TRBJ2-2
TGTGCCAGCAGCGTACAGGGTGGAGATGGCTACACCTTC	CASSVQGGDGYTF	.	.	TRBV7-2	TRBJ1-2
TGTGCCAGCAGCCAAACACTCCGAAGGGGCTATGGCTACACCTTC	CASSQTLRRGYGYTF	few	.	TRBV14	TRBJ1-2
TGCAGTGCCGTAGGGTCCACAGATACGCAGTATTTT	CSAVGSTDTQYF	.	.	TRBV20-1	TRBJ2-3
TGTGCCAGCCCCCTGGGGGAAAGCTCCTACAATGAGCAGTTCTTC	CASPLGESSYNEQFF	.	.	TRBV27	TRBJ2-1
TGTGCCAGCAGTCCCGGGACAGGAGGGGTCTTC	CASSPGTGGVF	few	TRBD1	TRBV12-3/TRBV12-4	TRBJ2-1
TGTGCCAGCAGCCAAGGGACAGGGAATTTGCAAGCTTTCTTT	CASSQGTGNLQAFF	once	TRBD1	TRBV4-2	TRBJ1-1
TGTGCCACAGAATCTATCGGAGGACAGTCCACTGAAGCTTTCTTT	CATESIGGQSTEAFF	.	.	TRBV6-1	TRBJ1-1
TGTGCCAGCAGTGCCCGGTCGGAGACTGAAGCTTTCTTT	CASSARSETEAFF	.	.	TRBV7-9	TRBJ1-1
TGTGCCAGCAGGAAGACTAGCCCAGATACGCAGTATTTT	CASRKTSPDTQYF	.	TRBD2	TRBV2	TRBJ2-3
TGTGCCAGCAGTGAAGCGCAAGGGACCGGGGAGCTGTTTTTT	CASSEAQGTGELFF	few	.	TRBV2	TRBJ2-2
TGTGCCAGCACCCAAGGTGCGAGCACAGATACGCAGTATTTT	CASTQGASTDTQYF	once	.	TRBV7-8	TRBJ2-3
TGCAGCGTTGGAGAAGCTCGGGGTAATTCACCCCTCCACTTT	CSVGEARGNSPLHF	.	.	TRBV29-1	TRBJ1-6
TGTGCCAGCAGCTGGGGCAGATACAATGAGCAGTTCTTC	CASSWGRYNEQFF	few	.	TRBV5-6	TRBJ2-1
TGCAGTGCTAGACCCCAGGGGGCATCCCCCCTCCACTTT	CSARPQGASPLHF	.	TRBD1	TRBV20-1	TRBJ1-6
TGTGCCAGCAGCCATCTAGCGGGGGTGGAGGAGCAGTACTTC	CASSHLAGVEEQYF	.	TRBD2	TRBV6-2/TRBV6-3	TRBJ2-7
TGTGCCAGCAGTGTCCCGGAGTACTATGGCTACACCTTC	CASSVPEYYGYTF	few	.	TRBV6-6	TRBJ1-2
TGCAGTGCTAGAGACAGATCTAGCACAGATACGCAGTATTTT	CSARDRSSTDTQYF	.	.	TRBV20-1	TRBJ2-3
TGTGCCAGCAGCTTAGCGGCAGTAGCCAAAAACATTCAGTACTTC	CASSLAAVAKNIQYF	many	.	TRBV7-9	TRBJ2-4
TGTGCCAGCAGTCCGGGACGAACAAAACCCTACGAGCAGTACTTC	CASSPGRTKPYEQYF	.	.	TRBV12-3/TRBV12-4	TRBJ2-7
TGCGCCAGCAGCCAAGATCTTAGCAATCAGCCCCAGCATTTT	CASSQDLSNQPQHF	many	.	TRBV4-3	TRBJ1-5
TGCAGTGCTAGGGGGATACAGGGGGCGGAGGGGACTGAAGCTTTCTTT	CSARGIQGAEGTEAFF	few	TRBD1	TRBV20-1	TRBJ1-1
TGCGCCAGCAGCTTGGCGATAGCGGGGGACAATGAGCAGTTCTTC	CASSLAIAGDNEQFF	.	TRBD2	TRBV5-1	TRBJ2-1
TGCGCCAGCAGCTCCTACATCTGGGACAGAACTGGAAACACCATATATTTT	CASSSYIWDRTGNTIYF	.	TRBD1	TRBV5-1	TRBJ1-3
TGTGCCAGCAGCTGGCAGGGTTTCGACGAGCAGTACTTC	CASSWQGFDEQYF	.	.	TRBV7-9	TRBJ2-7
TGCGCCAGCAGCCCCGGGACGGACCGGGGAGAGACCCAGTACTTC	CASSPGTDRGETQYF	.	.	TRBV5-1	TRBJ2-5
TGTGCCAGCAGCGGGACTCGAGAGGGAGATACGCAGTATTTT	CASSGTREGDTQYF	few	.	TRBV3-1	TRBJ2-3
TGCGCCAGCAGCTTCCCCCTAGGACTTACAGATACGCAGTATTTT	CASSFPLGLTDTQYF	few	.	TRBV5-1	TRBJ2-3
TGTGCCAGCAGCTTAAGGGGCGTGGGGACTGAAGCTTTCTTT	CASSLRGVGTEAFF	few	.	TRBV7-3	TRBJ1-1
TGTGCCACCTCTGGCGGGGGGGTAAACATTCAGTACTTC	CATSGGGVNIQYF	.	TRBD2	TRBV15	TRBJ2-4
TGTGCCAGCAGTGAATCGGGGGGCGCAGAGACCCAGTACTTC	CASSESGGAETQYF	.	.	TRBV25-1	TRBJ2-5
TGTGCCAGCAAGACAGGGGGCCGAAACACCATATATTTT	CASKTGGRNTIYF	.	TRBD1	TRBV7-2	TRBJ1-3